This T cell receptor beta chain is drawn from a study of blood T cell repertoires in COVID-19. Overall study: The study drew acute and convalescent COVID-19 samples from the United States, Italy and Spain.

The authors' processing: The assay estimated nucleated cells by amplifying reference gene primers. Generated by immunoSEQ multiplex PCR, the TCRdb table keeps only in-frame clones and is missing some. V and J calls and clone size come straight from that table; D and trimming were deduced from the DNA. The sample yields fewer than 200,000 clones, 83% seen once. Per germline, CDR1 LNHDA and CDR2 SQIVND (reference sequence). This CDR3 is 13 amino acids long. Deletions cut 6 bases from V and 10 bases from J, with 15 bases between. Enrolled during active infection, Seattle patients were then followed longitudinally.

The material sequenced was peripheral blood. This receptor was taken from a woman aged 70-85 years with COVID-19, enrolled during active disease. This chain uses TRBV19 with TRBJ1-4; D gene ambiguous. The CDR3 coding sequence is TGTGCCAGTAGCCGGCAGGAACCAGGAAAACTGTTTTTT. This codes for CASSRQEPGKLFF.